The 11 T cell receptor beta chains below come from one sample, sequenced in a study of blood T cell repertoires in COVID-19. Some clones are missing from TCRdb's copy, which holds only in-frame ones; the method was immunoSEQ multiplex PCR. Here the sample spans hundreds of thousands of clones, roughly nine tenths being singletons. The source material was peripheral blood. These receptors came from a woman between 50 and 59 years old with COVID-19, enrolled during active disease.

The rearrangement joins TRBV6-1 to TRBJ1-3; D remains ambiguous. Looked up from germline, CDR1 is MNHNS and CDR2 is SASEGT. The CDR3 is made up of 14 amino acids. Trimming left V 2 bases short and J 8 bases short, with 13 bases between. The CDR3 DNA follows: TGTGCCAGCAGTGAAAGCGGACGCGGGGACACCATATATTTT. Protein: CASSESGRGDTIYF.

This chain connects TRBV2 to TRBJ1-1; TRBD1 agrees at 11 bases. V lost 7 bases and J lost 5; bases outside the gene matches: 9. The CDR3 covers 15 residues. The germline gives CDR1 SNHLY, CDR2 FYNNEI. The CDR3 bases are TGTGCCAGCAAGAGGACAGGGGGCGCGGAAACTGAAGCTTTCTTT. It yields the protein CASKRTGGAETEAFF.

The CDR3 nucleotides read TGTGCCAGCAGTTACTCGGTCAGACACTACGAGCAGTACTTC. This sequence encodes CASSYSVRHYEQYF. The rearrangement uses TRBV6-5 and TRBJ2-7; D not resolved. Germline CDR1 MNHEY, CDR2 SVGAGI. Trimming left V 0 bases short and J 3 bases short, with 9 bases between. The CDR3 has 14 amino acids.

This chain connects TRBV6-5 to TRBJ1-3, with D perhaps TRBD1 (5 bases). Germline CDR1 reads MNHEY; CDR2 reads SVGAGI. The CDR3 spans 12 residues. V dropped 5 bases and J dropped 11 bases, with 13 bases sitting between them. The CDR3 loop reads CASSKLREAIYF. For the CDR3, the DNA is TGTGCCAGCAGTAAGCTCAGGGAGGCCATATATTTT.

The gene calls are TRBV2 and TRBJ2-6; D may be TRBD1 (5 bases). This CDR3 contains 18 residues. Germline CDR1 reads SNHLY; CDR2 reads FYNNEI. The germline V and J ends were trimmed by 2 bases and 2 bases, with 16 bases remaining between them. CDR3 sequence reads: CASSEMTAFTAGANVLTF. In DNA form, the CDR3 reads TGTGCCAGCAGTGAAATGACAGCCTTTACCGCTGGGGCCAACGTCCTGACTTTC.

This clone was counted once. The chain carries TRBV21-1 and TRBJ1-4; the tabulated D call, TRBD1, remains unverified against the DNA. TRBV21-1 is a known pseudogene. This CDR3 has 15 residues. The CDR3 spells CASSKEGGVNEKLFF. The CDR3 DNA reads as TGTGCCAGCAGCAAAGAAGGGGGCGTTAATGAAAAACTGTTTTTT.

The V and J genes are TRBV19 and TRBJ1-1; D uncertain. Per germline, CDR1 LNHDA and CDR2 SQIVND (reference sequence). The CDR3 has 13 amino acids. V was pared by 6 bases and J by 7 bases, with 15 bases between. CDR3 coding DNA: TGTGCCAGTAGAGGAGGCGGAACGAATGAAGCTTTCTTT. Its translation: CASRGGGTNEAFF.

This chain uses TRBV13 with TRBJ1-2; D gene ambiguous. The CDR3 consists of 18 residues. The V gene lost 1 base and the J gene lost 8 bases, with 26 bases spanning the gap. From germline, CDR1 is PRHDT and CDR2 FYEKMQ (reference sequence). CDR3 residues: CASSLDSVAGKPLWGYTF. Written as DNA, the CDR3 is TGTGCCAGCAGCTTAGACTCCGTAGCGGGGAAACCTCTCTGGGGCTACACCTTC.

J is TRBJ2-3 and V is TRBV5-6; 7 positions match TRBD1. V was pared by 3 bases and J by 3 bases, with 4 bases of the junction left unmatched. This CDR3 contains 14 residues. Per germline, CDR1 SGHDT and CDR2 YYEEEE. The CDR3 here is CASSSGTATDTQYF. In DNA form, the CDR3 reads TGTGCCAGCAGCTCCGGGACAGCTACAGATACGCAGTATTTT.

The chain has TRBV28 and TRBJ1-2, with D possibly matching TRBD1 (6 bases). V lost 8 bases to trimming and J lost 5 bases, with 15 bases between them. Germline-derived CDR1 and CDR2 are MDHEN and SYDVKM. There are 13 residues in the CDR3. CDR3: CASSTGSAYGYTF. The CDR3 coding sequence is TGTGCCAGCTCCACAGGGAGCGCGTATGGCTACACCTTC.

The gene calls are TRBV30 and TRBJ1-1; weak D call: TRBD1 (5 bases). The CDR3 has 14 amino acids. Germline V gene data show CDR1 as GTSNPN and CDR2 as SVGIG (reference sequence). V shed 2 bases and J shed 7 bases, with 17 bases lying between them. This chain's CDR3 is CAWSRTRARLEAFF. CDR3 nucleotides: TGTGCCTGGAGTAGAACCAGGGCACGCCTTGAAGCTTTCTTT.